This T cell receptor (beta chain) was profiled in a study of Tregs in tolerant kidney transplant recipients. CDR3 length: 16 amino acids. CDR1 and CDR2 (germline): SGHDN, FVKESK. Trimming pared 0 bases from V and 8 bases from J, leaving 16 bases between. The data were produced by immunoSEQ multiplex PCR, yet TCRdb's version contains in-frame clones alone and is incomplete. The sample consists of 84,000 or so clones, over 85% of them appearing once. Related graft donors supplied nonmyeloablative bone marrow transplants, and mixed chimerism was transient. This clone was observed a single time. The chain combines TRBV14 with TRBJ1-4; D gene ambiguous. Sequences were derived from CD4+ T cells from blood (PBMCs), sampled 12 months after the transplant. The clonotype was recovered from a human patient who received a combined kidney and bone marrow transplant. The graft donor may be the source of some T cells. The CDR3 spells CASSQDGRFAVEKLFF. Written as DNA, the CDR3 is TGTGCCAGCAGCCAAGATGGCAGGTTCGCAGTGGAAAAACTGTTTTTT.